This TCR beta chain was recovered during a study of shared clonotypes between healthy human individuals. About this clone itself: No antigen is known for it.

Trimming took 8 bases from V and 13 from J, leaving 17 bases between them. The CDR3 runs to 11 residues. Germline CDR1 reads SNHLY; CDR2 reads FYNNEI. Genomic DNA (from each subset) was split evenly across several immunoSEQ plates. Libraries were prepared by immunoSEQ multiplex PCR; TCRdb keeps only in-frame clonotypes and omits some of them. The table includes about a million clones, approximately 80% detected once. Study-level points and caveats: Generation probabilities of non-shared clonotypes were lower (relative to those shared by all four donors).

Within Nashville, Tennessee resided all donors, each a Caucasian adult. Specimen: memory CD4+ T cells from PBMCs. Indicated subset: CD45RA-negative fraction. The chain carries TRBV2 and TRBJ2-5; TRBD2 might be the D (6 bases). This TCR was recovered from a man in his late teens or twenties in good health. Some clones in this sample may be carry-over from other donors' samples. The CDR3 coding sequence is TGTGCCAGCTCGTATGGGAGGAGATGGTACTTC. Encoded protein: CASSYGRRWYF.